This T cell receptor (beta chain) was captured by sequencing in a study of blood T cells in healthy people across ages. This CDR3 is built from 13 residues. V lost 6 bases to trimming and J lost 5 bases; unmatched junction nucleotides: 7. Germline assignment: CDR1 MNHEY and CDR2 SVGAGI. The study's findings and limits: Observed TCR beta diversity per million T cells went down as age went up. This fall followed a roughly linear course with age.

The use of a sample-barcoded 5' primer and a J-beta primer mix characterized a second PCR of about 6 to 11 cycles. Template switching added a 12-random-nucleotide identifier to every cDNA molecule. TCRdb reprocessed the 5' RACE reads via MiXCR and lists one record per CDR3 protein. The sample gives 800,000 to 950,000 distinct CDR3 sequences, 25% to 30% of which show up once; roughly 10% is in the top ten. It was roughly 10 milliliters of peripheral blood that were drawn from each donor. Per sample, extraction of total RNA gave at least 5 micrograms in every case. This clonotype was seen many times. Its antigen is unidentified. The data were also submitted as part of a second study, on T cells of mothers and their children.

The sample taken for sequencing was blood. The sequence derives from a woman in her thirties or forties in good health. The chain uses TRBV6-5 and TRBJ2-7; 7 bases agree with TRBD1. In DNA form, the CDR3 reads TGTGCCAGCAGGACAGGGCGAGGGAACGAGCAGTACTTC. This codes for CASRTGRGNEQYF.